One T cell receptor (beta chain) is described in this entry. TCRdb's table, derived via immunoSEQ multiplex PCR, lists solely in-frame clones and lacks some. There are about 170,000 clones in the sample; 65% to 90% occur only once, and approximately 16% lies in the top ten. Participants' own reports of clinical history determined their cohort assignment. This sample is part of a study of blood T cell repertoires in COVID-19. At the level of the study: T cells, B-cell-depleted T cells, or PBMCs provided the cDNA or gDNA that served as material.

There are 17 residues in the CDR3. The germline gives CDR1 SGDLS, CDR2 YYNGEE. V lost 0 bases, J lost 5 bases, and 9 bases stayed unmatched. The specimen sequenced was PBMCs or T cells enriched from blood (not recorded which). The chain links TRBV9 to TRBJ2-2; the match to TRBD1 covers 8 bases. This sequence originates from a man aged 45-65 years who had recovered from COVID-19. This CDR3 reads CASSVDVAGGRTGELFF. The CDR3 coding sequence is TGTGCCAGCAGCGTAGATGTGGCAGGGGGCAGGACCGGGGAGCTGTTTTTT.